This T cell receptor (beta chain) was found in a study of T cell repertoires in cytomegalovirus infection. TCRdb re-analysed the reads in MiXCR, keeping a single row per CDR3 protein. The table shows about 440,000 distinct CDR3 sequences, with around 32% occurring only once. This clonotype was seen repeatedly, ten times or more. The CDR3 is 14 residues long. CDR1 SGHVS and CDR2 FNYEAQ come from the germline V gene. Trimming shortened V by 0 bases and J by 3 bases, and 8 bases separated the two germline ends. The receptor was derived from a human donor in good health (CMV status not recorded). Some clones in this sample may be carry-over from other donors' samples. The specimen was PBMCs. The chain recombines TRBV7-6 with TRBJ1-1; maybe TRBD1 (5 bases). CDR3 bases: TGTGCCAGCAGCTTAGCACAGGACCACACTGAAGCTTTCTTT. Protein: CASSLAQDHTEAFF.